This entry is about one T cell receptor beta chain. These data are taken from a study of graft-versus-host responses after intestinal transplantation. Profiled with immunoSEQ multiplex PCR; TCRdb holds only in-frame clones, not every one. The sample holds 40,000 or so clones; approximately 95% are singletons and the top ten take 3.6%. V shed 3 bases, J shed 15 bases, and the junction held 6 bases outside the gene matches. Germline-derived CDR1 and CDR2 are KGHSH and LQKENI. The CDR3 has 12 amino acids. The material sequenced was PBMCs, taken 700 to 750 days after intestinal transplantation. The genes are TRBV18 and TRBJ2-1; 9 nucleotides match TRBD2. The clonotype comes from a human patient who received an intestinal transplant, so some T cells may come from the graft donor. The CDR3 is CASSPPERGAFF. CDR3 sequence (DNA): TGTGCCAGCTCACCCCCAGAGCGGGGGGCGTTCTTC.